This TCR beta chain was identified in a study of cytomegalovirus exposure and HLA in healthy donors. Study observations and caveats: Generally TCR sequences proved uncommon, though certain public TCRs appeared in numerous donors.

Regarding this clone: Its antigen is still unknown.

Use of 60 Vbeta and 13 Jbeta primers characterized the PCR. Assay: immunoSEQ multiplex PCR; the TCRdb copy retains only in-frame clones and omits some. The sample has about 120,000 clones; 15% to 19% are singletons. The germline gives CDR1 MNHEY, CDR2 SVGAGI. This CDR3 region has 16 residues. The ends were cut back, 2 bases at V and 2 bases at J, with 16 bases in the middle. The source material was PBMCs. The chain joins TRBV6-5 to TRBJ2-7; D is possibly TRBD1 (6 bases). The clonotype comes from a young woman in good health and CMV-seronegative. The CDR3 DNA sequence: TGTGCCAGCAGTTACCTCGACCCGACAGGAGCCTACGAGCAGTACTTC. It specifies CASSYLDPTGAYEQYF.